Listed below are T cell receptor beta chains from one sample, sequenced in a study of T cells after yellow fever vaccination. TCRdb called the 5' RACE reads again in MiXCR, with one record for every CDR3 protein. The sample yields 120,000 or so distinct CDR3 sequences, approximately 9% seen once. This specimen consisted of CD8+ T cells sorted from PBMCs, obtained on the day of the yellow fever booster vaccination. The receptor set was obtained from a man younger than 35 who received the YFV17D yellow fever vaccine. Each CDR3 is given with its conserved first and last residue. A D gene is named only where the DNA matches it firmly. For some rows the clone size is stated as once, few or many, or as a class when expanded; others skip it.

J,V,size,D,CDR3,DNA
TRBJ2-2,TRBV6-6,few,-,CASSHGGAGELFF,TGTGCCAGCAGCCACGGTGGAGCCGGGGAGCTGTTTTTT
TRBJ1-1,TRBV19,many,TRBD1,CASSRTGGTEAFF,TGTGCCAGTAGTCGAACAGGGGGCACTGAAGCTTTCTTT
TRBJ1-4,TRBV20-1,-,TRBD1,CSAWGDRIATNEKLFF,TGCAGTGCCTGGGGGGACAGGATTGCAACTAATGAAAAACTGTTTTTT
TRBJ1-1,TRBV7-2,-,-,CASSLTGGLTEAFF,TGTGCCAGCAGCTTGACGGGGGGGCTCACTGAAGCTTTCTTT
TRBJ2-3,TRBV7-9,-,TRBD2,CASSLVAGGLTDTQYF,TGTGCCAGCAGCTTAGTAGCGGGGGGCCTCACAGATACGCAGTATTTT
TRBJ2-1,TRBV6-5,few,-,CASGRGPRNEQFF,TGTGCCAGCGGGCGGGGGCCCCGGAATGAGCAGTTCTTC
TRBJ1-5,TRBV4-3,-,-,CASSQGSGLEQPQHF,TGCGCCAGCAGCCAAGGGAGCGGGTTGGAACAGCCCCAGCATTTT
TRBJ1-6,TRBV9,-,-,CASSGRDRINSPLHF,TGTGCCAGCAGCGGTCGCGACAGGATCAATTCACCCCTCCACTTT
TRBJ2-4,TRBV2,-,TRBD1,CASSGETGGGSVAKNIQYF,TGTGCCAGCAGTGGGGAGACAGGGGGCGGTTCGGTAGCCAAAAACATTCAGTACTTC
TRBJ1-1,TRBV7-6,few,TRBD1,CASSFGQGNTEAFF,TGTGCCAGCAGCTTCGGACAGGGGAACACTGAAGCTTTCTTT